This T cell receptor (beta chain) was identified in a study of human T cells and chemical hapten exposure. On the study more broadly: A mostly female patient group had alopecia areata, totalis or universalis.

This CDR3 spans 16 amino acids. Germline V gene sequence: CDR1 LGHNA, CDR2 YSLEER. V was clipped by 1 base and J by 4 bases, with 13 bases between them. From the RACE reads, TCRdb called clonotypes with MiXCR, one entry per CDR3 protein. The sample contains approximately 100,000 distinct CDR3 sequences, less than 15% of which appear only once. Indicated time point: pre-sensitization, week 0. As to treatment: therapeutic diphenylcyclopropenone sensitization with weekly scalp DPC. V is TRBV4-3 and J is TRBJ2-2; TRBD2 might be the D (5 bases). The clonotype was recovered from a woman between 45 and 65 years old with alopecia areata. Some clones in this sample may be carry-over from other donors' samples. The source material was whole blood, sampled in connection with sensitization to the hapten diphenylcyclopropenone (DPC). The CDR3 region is CASSQGRRIGTGELFF. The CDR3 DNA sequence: TGCGCCAGCAGCCAAGGGAGGAGGATCGGCACCGGGGAGCTGTTTTTT.